This TCR beta chain was captured by sequencing in a study of cytotoxic CD8 clonotypes in ibrutinib-treated CLL. Background on the study: About 24 partial and 2 complete responses; at median approximately 6 years, about 14 remitted, around twelve progressed.

In germline, CDR1 is SGHVS, CDR2 FQNEAQ. The CDR3 length is 15 residues. The junction had 2 bases not matched to a gene; V was cut back by 0 bases and J by 3 bases. Sequenced by immunoSEQ multiplex PCR; TCRdb stores in-frame clones only, minus some. The sample includes about 130,000 clones, 70% to 90% of them seen just once. The sample in question was PBMCs, obtained after 24 months of ibrutinib treatment. V and J are TRBV7-8 and TRBJ1-2; 9 bases align to TRBD1. This TCR came from a human donor with chronic lymphocytic leukemia. DNA for the CDR3: TGTGCCAGCAGCTTAGCTACAGGGGGCCACTATGGCTACACCTTC. It codes for CASSLATGGHYGYTF.